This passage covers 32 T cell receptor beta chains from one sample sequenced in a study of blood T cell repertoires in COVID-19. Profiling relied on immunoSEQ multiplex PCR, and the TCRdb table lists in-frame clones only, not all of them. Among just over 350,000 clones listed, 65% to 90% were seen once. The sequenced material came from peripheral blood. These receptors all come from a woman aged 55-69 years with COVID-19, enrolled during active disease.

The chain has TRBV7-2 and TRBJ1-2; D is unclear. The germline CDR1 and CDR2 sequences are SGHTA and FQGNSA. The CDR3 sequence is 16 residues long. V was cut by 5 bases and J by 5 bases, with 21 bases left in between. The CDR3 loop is CASSPPGSLPRYGYTF. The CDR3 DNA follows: TGTGCCAGCAGCCCCCCGGGAAGCCTTCCGAGGTATGGCTACACCTTC.

Here the CDR3 DNA reads TGTGCCAGCAGTACCCCGAACAGCTTCTATGGCTACACCTTC. This codes for CASSTPNSFYGYTF. This chain connects TRBV6-5 to TRBJ1-2; D uncertain. This CDR3 comprises 14 residues. V lost 5 bases, J lost 4 bases, and 14 bases lay in between. Germline V gene sequence: CDR1 MNHEY, CDR2 SVGAGI.

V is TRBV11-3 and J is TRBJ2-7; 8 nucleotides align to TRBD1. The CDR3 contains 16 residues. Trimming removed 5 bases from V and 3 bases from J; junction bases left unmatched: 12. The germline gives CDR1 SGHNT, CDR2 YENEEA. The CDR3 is CASSLGQGSALYEQYF. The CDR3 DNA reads TGTGCCAGCAGCCTAGGACAGGGTTCTGCCCTCTACGAGCAGTACTTC.

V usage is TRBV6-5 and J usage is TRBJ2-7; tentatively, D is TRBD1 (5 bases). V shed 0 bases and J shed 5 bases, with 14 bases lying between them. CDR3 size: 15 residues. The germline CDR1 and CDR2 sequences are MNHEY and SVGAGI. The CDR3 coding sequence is TGTGCCAGCAGTTACTCGGTACAGGATGTAAACGAGCAGTACTTC. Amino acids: CASSYSVQDVNEQYF.

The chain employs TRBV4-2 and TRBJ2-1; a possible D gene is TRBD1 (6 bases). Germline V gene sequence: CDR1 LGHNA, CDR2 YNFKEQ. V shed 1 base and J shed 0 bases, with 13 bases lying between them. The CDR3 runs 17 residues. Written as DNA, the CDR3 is TGTGCCAGCAGCCAAGCCCTGCAGGGGAACTCCTACAATGAGCAGTTCTTC. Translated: CASSQALQGNSYNEQFF.

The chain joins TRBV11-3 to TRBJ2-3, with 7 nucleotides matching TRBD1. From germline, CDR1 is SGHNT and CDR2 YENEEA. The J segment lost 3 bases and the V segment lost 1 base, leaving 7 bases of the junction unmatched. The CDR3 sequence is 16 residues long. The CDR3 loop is CASSLGGGRWTDTQYF. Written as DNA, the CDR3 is TGTGCCAGCAGCTTAGGAGGGGGCCGATGGACAGATACGCAGTATTTT.

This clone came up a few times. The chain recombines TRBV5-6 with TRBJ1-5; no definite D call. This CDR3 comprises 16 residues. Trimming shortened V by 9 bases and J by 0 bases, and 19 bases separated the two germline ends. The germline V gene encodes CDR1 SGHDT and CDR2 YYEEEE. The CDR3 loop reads CATRRWSSYSNQPQHF. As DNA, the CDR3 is TGTGCCACCCGACGATGGAGTTCCTATAGCAATCAGCCCCAGCATTTT.

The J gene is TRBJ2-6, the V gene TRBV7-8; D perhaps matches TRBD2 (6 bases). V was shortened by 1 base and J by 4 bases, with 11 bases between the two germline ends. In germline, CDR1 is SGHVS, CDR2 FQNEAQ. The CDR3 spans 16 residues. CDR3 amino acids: CASSLGQGGGANVLTF. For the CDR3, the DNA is TGTGCCAGCAGCTTAGGCCAAGGAGGGGGGGCCAACGTCCTGACTTTC.

DNA for the CDR3: TGTGCCAGTAGACCCCGGGACAGGGAGAGCTCCTACGAGCAGTACTTC. Residues: CASRPRDRESSYEQYF. V is TRBV11-3 and J is TRBJ2-7; 9 bases are shared with TRBD1. V gave up 9 bases and J gave up 0 bases; unmatched junction bases: 12. Germline CDR1 is SGHNT and CDR2 is YENEEA. The CDR3 is made up of 16 amino acids.

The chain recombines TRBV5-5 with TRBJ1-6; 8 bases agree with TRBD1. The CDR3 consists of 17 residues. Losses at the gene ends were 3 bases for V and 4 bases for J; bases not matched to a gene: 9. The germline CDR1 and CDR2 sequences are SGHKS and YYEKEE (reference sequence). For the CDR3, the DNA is TGTGCCAGCAGCTACGGGACAGGCGGCGGGTATAATTCACCCCTCCACTTT. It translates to CASSYGTGGGYNSPLHF.

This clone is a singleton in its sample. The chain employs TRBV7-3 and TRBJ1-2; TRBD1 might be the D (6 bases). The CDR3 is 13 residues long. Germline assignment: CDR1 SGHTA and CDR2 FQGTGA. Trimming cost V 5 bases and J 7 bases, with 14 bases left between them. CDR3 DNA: TGTGCCAGCAGCCCACAGGGCTCGACTGGCTACACCTTC. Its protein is CASSPQGSTGYTF.

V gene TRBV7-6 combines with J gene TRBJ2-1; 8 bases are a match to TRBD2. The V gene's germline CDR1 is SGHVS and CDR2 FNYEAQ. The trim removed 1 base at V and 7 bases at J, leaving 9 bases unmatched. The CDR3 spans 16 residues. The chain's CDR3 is CASSLDGGEMGNEQFF. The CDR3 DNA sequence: TGTGCCAGCAGCTTAGACGGGGGGGAAATGGGTAATGAGCAGTTCTTC.

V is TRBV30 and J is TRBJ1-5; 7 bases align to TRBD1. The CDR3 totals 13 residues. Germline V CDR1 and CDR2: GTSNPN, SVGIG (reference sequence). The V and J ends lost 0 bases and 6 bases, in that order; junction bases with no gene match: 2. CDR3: CAWSVAGGQPQHF. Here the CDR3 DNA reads TGTGCCTGGAGTGTGGCAGGGGGTCAGCCCCAGCATTTT.

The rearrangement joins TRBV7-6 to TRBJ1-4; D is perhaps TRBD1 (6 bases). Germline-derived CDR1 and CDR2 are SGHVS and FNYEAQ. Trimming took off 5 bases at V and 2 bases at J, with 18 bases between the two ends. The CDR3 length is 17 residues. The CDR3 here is CASSTRAGALTNEKLFF. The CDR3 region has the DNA TGTGCCAGCAGCACTAGAGCGGGGGCGCTGACTAATGAAAAACTGTTTTTT. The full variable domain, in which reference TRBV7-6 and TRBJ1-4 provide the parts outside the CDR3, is GAGVSQSPRYKVTKRGQDVALRCDPISGHVSLYWYRQALGQGPEFLTYFNYEAQQDKSGLPNDRFSAERPEGSISTLTIQRTEQRDSAMYRCASSTRAGALTNEKLFFGSGTQLSVL.

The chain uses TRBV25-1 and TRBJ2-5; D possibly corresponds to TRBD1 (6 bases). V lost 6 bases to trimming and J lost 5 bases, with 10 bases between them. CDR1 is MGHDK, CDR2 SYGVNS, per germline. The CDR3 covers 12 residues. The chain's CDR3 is CASRRGLETQYF. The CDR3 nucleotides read TGTGCCAGCAGGAGGGGGTTGGAGACCCAGTACTTC.

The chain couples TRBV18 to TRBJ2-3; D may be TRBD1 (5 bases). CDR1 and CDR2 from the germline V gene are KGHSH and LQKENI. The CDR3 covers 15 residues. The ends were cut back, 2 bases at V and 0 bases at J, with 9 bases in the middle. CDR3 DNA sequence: TGTGCCAGCTCACCAACAGGAATGAGCACAGATACGCAGTATTTT. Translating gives CASSPTGMSTDTQYF.

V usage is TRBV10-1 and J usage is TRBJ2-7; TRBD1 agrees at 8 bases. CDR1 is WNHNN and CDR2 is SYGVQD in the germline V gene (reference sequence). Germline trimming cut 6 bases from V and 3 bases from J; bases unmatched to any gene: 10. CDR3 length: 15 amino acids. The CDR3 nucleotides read TGCGCCAGCAGATCCGGACAGGGAATGAACTACGAGCAGTACTTC. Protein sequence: CASRSGQGMNYEQYF.

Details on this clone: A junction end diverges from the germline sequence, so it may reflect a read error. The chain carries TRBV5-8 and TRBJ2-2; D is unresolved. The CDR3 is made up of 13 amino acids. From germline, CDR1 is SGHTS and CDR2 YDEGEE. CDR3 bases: TGTGCCAGCAACTTGCTGGCCCCCGGGGAGCTGTTTTTT. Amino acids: CASNLLAPGELFF.

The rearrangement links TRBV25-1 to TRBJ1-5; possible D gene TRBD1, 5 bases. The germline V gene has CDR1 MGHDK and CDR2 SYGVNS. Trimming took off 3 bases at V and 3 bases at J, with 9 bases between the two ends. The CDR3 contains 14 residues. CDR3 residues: CASSDTGSNQPQHF. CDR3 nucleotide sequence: TGTGCCAGCAGTGATACAGGTTCCAATCAGCCCCAGCATTTT.

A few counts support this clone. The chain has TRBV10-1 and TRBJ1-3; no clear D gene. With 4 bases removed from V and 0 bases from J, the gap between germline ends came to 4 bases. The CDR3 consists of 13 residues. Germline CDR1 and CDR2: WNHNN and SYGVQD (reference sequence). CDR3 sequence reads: CASSVSSGNTIYF. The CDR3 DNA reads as TGCGCCAGCAGTGTCTCCTCTGGAAACACCATATATTTT.

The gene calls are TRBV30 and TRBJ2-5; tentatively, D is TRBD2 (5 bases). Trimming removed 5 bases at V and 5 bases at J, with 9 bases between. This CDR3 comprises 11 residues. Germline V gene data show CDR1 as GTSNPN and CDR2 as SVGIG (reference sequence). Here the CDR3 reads CAWGGLETQYF. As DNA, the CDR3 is TGTGCCTGGGGTGGACTCGAGACCCAGTACTTC.

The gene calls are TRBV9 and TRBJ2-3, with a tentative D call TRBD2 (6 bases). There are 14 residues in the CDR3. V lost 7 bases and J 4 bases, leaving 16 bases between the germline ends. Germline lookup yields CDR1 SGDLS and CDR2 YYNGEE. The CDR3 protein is CASSSPKRADTQYF. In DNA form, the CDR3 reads TGTGCCAGCTCGTCCCCAAAGCGGGCAGATACGCAGTATTTT.

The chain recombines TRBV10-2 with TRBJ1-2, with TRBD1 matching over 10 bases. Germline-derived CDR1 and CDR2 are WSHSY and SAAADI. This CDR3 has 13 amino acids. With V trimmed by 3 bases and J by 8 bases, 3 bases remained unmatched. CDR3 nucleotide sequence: TGCGCCAGCAGTGAACGACAGGGGGCCGGCTACACCTTC. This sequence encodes CASSERQGAGYTF.

CDR3 coding DNA: TGTGCCAGCAGCCCGGACGGGATAGGCCGGAACACTGAAGCTTTCTTT. Its protein product is CASSPDGIGRNTEAFF. This chain links TRBV7-3 with TRBJ1-1; D unresolved. The CDR3 totals 16 residues. V was shortened by 5 bases and J by 1 base, with 17 bases between the two germline ends. From germline, CDR1 is SGHTA and CDR2 FQGTGA.

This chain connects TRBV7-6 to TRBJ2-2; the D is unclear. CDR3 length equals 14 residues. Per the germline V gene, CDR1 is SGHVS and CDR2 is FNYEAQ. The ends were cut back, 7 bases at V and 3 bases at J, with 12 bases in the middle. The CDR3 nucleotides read TGTGCCAGCACACGGCGGTCGGACACCGGGGAGCTGTTTTTT. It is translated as CASTRRSDTGELFF. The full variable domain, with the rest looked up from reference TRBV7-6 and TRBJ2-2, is GAGVSQSPRYKVTKRGQDVALRCDPISGHVSLYWYRQALGQGPEFLTYFNYEAQQDKSGLPNDRFSAERPEGSISTLTIQRTEQRDSAMYRCASTRRSDTGELFFGEGSRLTVL.

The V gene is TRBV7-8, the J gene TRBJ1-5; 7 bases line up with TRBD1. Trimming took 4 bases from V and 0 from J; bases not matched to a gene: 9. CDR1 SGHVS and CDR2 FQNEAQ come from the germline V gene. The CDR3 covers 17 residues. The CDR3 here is CASSYRDSTYSNQPQHF. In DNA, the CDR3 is TGTGCCAGCAGCTACCGGGACAGTACTTATAGCAATCAGCCCCAGCATTTT.

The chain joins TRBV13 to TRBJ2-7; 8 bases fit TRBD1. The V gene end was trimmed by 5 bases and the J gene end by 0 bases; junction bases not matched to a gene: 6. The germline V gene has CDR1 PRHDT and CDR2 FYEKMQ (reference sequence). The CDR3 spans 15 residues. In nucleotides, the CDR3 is TGTGCCAGCAGCCCGACAGGGGAAGGCTCCTACGAGCAGTACTTC. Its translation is CASSPTGEGSYEQYF.

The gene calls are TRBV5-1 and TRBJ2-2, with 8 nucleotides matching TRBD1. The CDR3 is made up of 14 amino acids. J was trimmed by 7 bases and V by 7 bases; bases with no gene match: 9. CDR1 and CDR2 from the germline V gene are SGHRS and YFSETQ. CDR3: CASRGQGGIGELFF. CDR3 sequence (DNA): TGCGCCAGCCGCGGACAGGGAGGTATCGGGGAGCTGTTTTTT.

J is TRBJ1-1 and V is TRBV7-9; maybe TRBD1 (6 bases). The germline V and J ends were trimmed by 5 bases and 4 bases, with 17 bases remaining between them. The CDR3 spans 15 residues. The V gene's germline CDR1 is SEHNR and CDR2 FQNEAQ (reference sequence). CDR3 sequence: CASSLGGGPGTEAFF. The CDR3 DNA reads TGTGCCAGCAGCCTCGGCGGGGGGCCAGGCACTGAAGCTTTCTTT.

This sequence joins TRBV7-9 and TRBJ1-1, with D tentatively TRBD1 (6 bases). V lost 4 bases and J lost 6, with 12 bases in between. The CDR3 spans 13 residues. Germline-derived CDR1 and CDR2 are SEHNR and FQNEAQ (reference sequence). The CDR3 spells CASSSYRDAEAFF. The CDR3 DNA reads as TGTGCCAGCAGCTCCTACAGGGATGCTGAAGCTTTCTTT.

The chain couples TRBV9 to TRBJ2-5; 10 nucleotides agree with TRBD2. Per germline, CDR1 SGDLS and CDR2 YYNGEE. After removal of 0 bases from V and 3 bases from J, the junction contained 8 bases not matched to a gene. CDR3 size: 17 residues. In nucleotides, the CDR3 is TGTGCCAGCAGCGTAGCCAGCGGGGGGGCCGGGGAAGAGACCCAGTACTTC. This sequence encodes CASSVASGGAGEETQYF.

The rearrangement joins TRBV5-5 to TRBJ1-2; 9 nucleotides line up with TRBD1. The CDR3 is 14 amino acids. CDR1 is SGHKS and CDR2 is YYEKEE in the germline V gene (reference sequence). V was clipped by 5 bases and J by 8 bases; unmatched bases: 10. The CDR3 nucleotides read TGTGCCAGCAGGTTAGGACAGGGGAATCAGGGCTACACCTTC. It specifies CASRLGQGNQGYTF.